These T cell receptor beta chains were read from a single sample in a study of blood T cell repertoires in COVID-19. The protocol was immunoSEQ multiplex PCR, while the TCRdb copy is restricted to in-frame clones and leaves out a portion. The sample lists 250,000 to 350,000 clones; around four fifths were seen once. Specimen: peripheral blood. The receptors were gathered from a woman aged 50 to 60 with active or convalescent COVID-19. The conserved cysteine and the conserved F or W are not part of the CDR3 here. The order of the fields is V gene, CDR3 protein.

v_gene: TRBV6-5; CDR3aa: ASFESGRAGETQY
v_gene: TRBV5-4; CDR3aa: ASSDGRGASYGYT
v_gene: TRBV19; CDR3aa: ASSVDRDPGNTIY
v_gene: TRBV6-2/TRBV6-3; CDR3aa: ASSSHTTYEQY
v_gene: TRBV7-8; CDR3aa: ASSFGTGGISYEQY
v_gene: TRBV7-2; CDR3aa: ASSPRSLPQASPLH
v_gene: TRBV19; CDR3aa: ASSSGTGHNEQF
v_gene: TRBV15; CDR3aa: ATSSRDTGELF
v_gene: TRBV6-6; CDR3aa: ASRQGATDTQY
v_gene: TRBV11-3; CDR3aa: ASSLTNNPPYNEQF
v_gene: TRBV5-4; CDR3aa: ASSWDRLSYGYT
v_gene: TRBV7-8; CDR3aa: ATIAREGWFEQY
v_gene: TRBV14; CDR3aa: ASSQEWGDEQF
v_gene: TRBV9; CDR3aa: ASSLGTGPSGANVLT
v_gene: TRBV6-5; CDR3aa: ASSSIVNEQY
v_gene: TRBV4-1; CDR3aa: ASSQSFGTVTRSSGNTIY
v_gene: TRBV28; CDR3aa: ASSIRTGTDTQY
v_gene: TRBV4-2; CDR3aa: ASSQVPNEQF
v_gene: TRBV30; CDR3aa: AWSKTGNQPQH
v_gene: TRBV19; CDR3aa: ASSPVVAKAYNEQF
v_gene: TRBV3-1/TRBV3-2; CDR3aa: ASSPSSYEQY
v_gene: TRBV6-5; CDR3aa: ASTGDYSYNEQF
v_gene: TRBV9; CDR3aa: ASSVGTVGTEAF
v_gene: TRBV20-1; CDR3aa: SASPIAGTSGKVGELF
v_gene: TRBV5-8; CDR3aa: ASSSWHAGNTIY
v_gene: TRBV6-6; CDR3aa: ASSRDSAGGNEQF
v_gene: TRBV27; CDR3aa: ASSLSVTNEKLF
v_gene: TRBV5-1; CDR3aa: ASSSRGGRGINTIY
v_gene: TRBV11-2; CDR3aa: ASSSRTSGRYNEQF